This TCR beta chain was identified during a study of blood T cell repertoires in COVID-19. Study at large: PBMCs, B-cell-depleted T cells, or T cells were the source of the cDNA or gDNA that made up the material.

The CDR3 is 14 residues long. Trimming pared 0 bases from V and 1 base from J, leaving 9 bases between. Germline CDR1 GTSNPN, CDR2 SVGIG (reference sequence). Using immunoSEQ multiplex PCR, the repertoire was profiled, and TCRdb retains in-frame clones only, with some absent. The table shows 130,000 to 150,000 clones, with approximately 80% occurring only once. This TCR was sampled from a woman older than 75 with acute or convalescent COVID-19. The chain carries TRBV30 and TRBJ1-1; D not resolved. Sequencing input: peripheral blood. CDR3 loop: CAWSVNSANTEAFF. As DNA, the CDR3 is TGTGCCTGGAGTGTAAACAGTGCGAACACTGAAGCTTTCTTT.